The T cell receptor (beta chain) under discussion was sequenced for a study of PD-L1 blockade in urothelial cancer. Study-level information: Patients arrived having already received 0 to 3 prior chemotherapy regimens. Samples of blood were analyzed 3 weeks (second dose) and 6 weeks after treatment start. Among blood samples, the median T cell count was 130,000 to 150,000.

Clones were read by immunoSEQ multiplex PCR, and TCRdb kept only the in-frame ones, dropping some. The profile shows 35,000 to 40,000 clones, 82% of them singletons. This CDR3 comprises 16 residues. Germline V gene lookup returns CDR1 ENHRY and CDR2 SYGVKD. Trimming left V 4 bases short and J 3 bases short, with 18 bases between. Sequenced material: PBMCs, taken around atezolizumab (anti-PD-L1) treatment. The rearrangement joins TRBV10-3 to TRBJ1-1; TRBD1 is a possible D gene (5 bases). The clonotype comes from a man aged 55 to 70 with urothelial cancer. The CDR3 bases are TGTGCCATCAGTGGGGGGGTTTTAGCTTCTGACACTGAAGCTTTCTTT. It translates to CAISGGVLASDTEAFF.